These T cell receptor beta chains were read from a single sample in a study of T cells after posttransplantation cyclophosphamide. Profiled with immunoSEQ multiplex PCR; TCRdb holds only in-frame clones, not every one. The sample gives roughly 8,100 clones, none seen only once, and the top ten clones hold around 25%. Specimen: PBMCs, collected 94 days after allogeneic stem cell transplant with posttransplant cyclophosphamide. These receptors originate from a female patient aged 55-70 years who received an allogeneic stem cell transplant from an unrelated donor, was CMV-positive, and had acute GVHD only. Some T cells could come from the graft donor. The CDR3 runs from the conserved cysteine through the conserved F or W. Fields, in order: clone size, V gene, D gene, J gene, CDR3 protein, CDR3 DNA. A D gene is named only where the DNA matches it firmly. The listing skips clone size in some rows; elsewhere it reads once, few, many or a size class.

many	TRBV6-1	TRBD1	TRBJ1-5	CASSGDRGPYSNQPQHF	TGTGCCAGCAGTGGGGACAGGGGACCATATAGCAATCAGCCCCAGCATTTT
many	TRBV18	.	TRBJ2-1	CASSLKGGYNEQFF	TGTGCCAGCTCACTCAAAGGGGGATACAATGAGCAGTTCTTC
many	TRBV6-1	TRBD1	TRBJ2-7	CASSPGTGYYEQYF	TGTGCCAGCAGCCCCGGGACAGGGTACTACGAGCAGTACTTC
many	TRBV19	TRBD2	TRBJ2-1	CASSTRTSYGNEQFF	TGTGCCAGTAGTACACGGACTAGCTATGGTAATGAGCAGTTCTTC
many	TRBV28	.	TRBJ2-6	CASSLNTGANVLTF	TGTGCCAGCAGTTTAAACACCGGGGCCAACGTCCTGACTTTC
many	TRBV19	.	TRBJ1-1	CASSIESVGQSNTEAFF	TGTGCCAGTAGTATAGAAAGTGTTGGGCAGTCGAACACTGAAGCTTTCTTT
few	TRBV7-9	TRBD1	TRBJ2-7	CASSFDRGLLSYEQYF	TGTGCCAGCAGCTTTGACAGGGGGCTCCTTTCCTACGAGCAGTACTTC
many	TRBV7-2	TRBD1	TRBJ2-7	CASSPTGTGYEQYF	TGTGCCAGCAGCCCGACAGGGACAGGCTACGAGCAGTACTTC
few	TRBV25-1	.	TRBJ2-3	CASRERGSTDTQYF	TGTGCCAGCAGGGAGCGCGGGAGCACAGATACGCAGTATTTT
many	TRBV18	TRBD1	TRBJ2-2	CASSPPTGGLSGELFF	TGTGCCAGCTCACCACCGACAGGGGGTTTGTCCGGGGAGCTGTTTTTT
medium-sized	TRBV19	TRBD2	TRBJ2-1	CASSGGLAGRNEQFF	TGTGCCAGTAGTGGGGGACTAGCGGGGAGGAATGAGCAGTTCTTC
many	TRBV29-1	.	TRBJ1-1	CSVDRQTTSRGTEAFF	TGCAGCGTTGATCGTCAGACTACTTCCAGGGGCACTGAAGCTTTCTTT
many	TRBV13	TRBD1	TRBJ1-3	CASTPGVGQGTDTIYF	TGTGCCAGCACTCCAGGCGTGGGACAGGGCACGGACACCATATATTTT
medium-sized	TRBV5-4	TRBD2	TRBJ2-1	CASSLTSLAGENEQFF	TGTGCCAGCAGCTTGACGTCCCTAGCGGGGGAAAATGAGCAGTTCTTC
many	TRBV10-2	TRBD2	TRBJ2-5	CASSDLLAGGPETQYF	TGCGCCAGCAGTGACTTACTAGCGGGGGGGCCGGAGACCCAGTACTTC
medium-sized	TRBV27	TRBD1	TRBJ2-7	CATSWDRTYEQYF	TGTGCCACTTCTTGGGACAGGACCTACGAGCAGTACTTC
.	TRBV30	.	TRBJ2-1	CAWSVTGFYNEQFF	TGTGCCTGGAGTGTAACAGGGTTCTACAATGAGCAGTTCTTC
.	TRBV9	TRBD2	TRBJ2-5	CASSGTRRETQYF	TGTGCCAGCAGCGGGACTAGAAGGGAGACCCAGTACTTC
many	TRBV9	TRBD2	TRBJ2-1	CASSATGTSGYNEQFF	TGTGCCAGCAGCGCGACAGGTACTAGCGGTTACAATGAGCAGTTCTTC
many	TRBV6-1	TRBD1	TRBJ2-6	CASSAQGESGANVLTF	TGTGCCAGCAGTGCACAGGGGGAATCTGGGGCCAACGTCCTGACTTTC
many	TRBV13	TRBD1	TRBJ1-4	CASSSWTGNGNEKLFF	TGTGCCAGCAGCTCCTGGACAGGGAATGGTAATGAAAAACTGTTTTTT
medium-sized	TRBV7-9	.	TRBJ2-1	CASSPVRGPTYNEQFF	TGTGCCAGCAGCCCAGTGAGGGGCCCGACCTACAATGAGCAGTTCTTC
many	TRBV6-1	.	TRBJ2-1	CASRMDRNNEQFF	TGTGCCAGCAGAATGGACAGAAACAATGAGCAGTTCTTC
many	TRBV12-3/TRBV12-4	TRBD1	TRBJ2-7	CASSFDRGNYEQYF	TGTGCCAGCAGTTTCGACAGGGGGAACTACGAGCAGTACTTC
many	TRBV6-5	.	TRBJ2-7	CASSYSVGPSYEQYF	TGTGCCAGCAGTTACTCGGTGGGCCCCTCCTACGAGCAGTACTTC
.	TRBV5-1	.	TRBJ1-6	CASSWGDGNSPLHF	TGCGCCAGCAGCTGGGGGGACGGAAATTCACCCCTCCACTTT
few	TRBV9	.	TRBJ2-2	CASSIRDTTGELFF	TGTGCCAGCAGCATCCGGGACACCACCGGGGAGCTGTTTTTT
many	TRBV27	.	TRBJ1-2	CASSLSSSIGGYTF	TGTGCCAGCAGTTTATCAAGTTCCATCGGTGGCTACACCTTC
many	TRBV12-3/TRBV12-4	TRBD2	TRBJ2-2	CASSRRGVRGGELFF	TGTGCCAGCAGTCGACGGGGGGTGCGTGGCGGGGAGCTGTTTTTT
many	TRBV18	.	TRBJ1-6	CASSEDRNSPLHF	TGTGCCAGCTCAGAAGACAGGAATTCACCCCTCCACTTT
many	TRBV11-2	TRBD2	TRBJ2-1	CASSLVGLAPSEQFF	TGTGCCAGCAGCTTAGTGGGACTAGCCCCGTCGGAGCAGTTCTTC
few	TRBV27	.	TRBJ2-2	CASSLLGPNTGELFF	TGTGCCAGCAGTTTACTGGGCCCGAACACCGGGGAGCTGTTTTTT
many	TRBV6-1	.	TRBJ2-5	CASSASSVGTQYF	TGTGCCAGCAGTGCTTCGTCGGTTGGTACCCAGTACTTC
many	TRBV12-3/TRBV12-4	TRBD1	TRBJ1-5	CASREQGAGNQPQHF	TGTGCCAGCAGGGAACAGGGGGCTGGCAATCAGCCCCAGCATTTT
many	TRBV5-1	TRBD1	TRBJ1-2	CASSFNLQGPGGYTF	TGCGCCAGCAGCTTTAACTTACAGGGGCCGGGGGGCTACACCTTC